Listed below are T cell receptor beta chains from one sample, sequenced in a study of breast tumors, draining lymph nodes, adjacent tissues. TCRdb used MiXCR to reprocess the multiplex PCR reads, holding one entry per CDR3 protein. In the table there are over 200,000 distinct CDR3 sequences, less than 40% of which are singletons. Sequenced sample: axillary lymph node tissue. The receptor set was obtained from a female donor with breast cancer. Some clones in this sample may be carry-over from other donors' samples. Each CDR3 is given with its conserved first and last residue. Each record gives: D gene, J gene, clone size, V gene, CDR3 protein, CDR3 DNA. The D gene is left open where the match is weak. The size of a clone is reported for some rows only, either as once, few or many, or as a class for expanded clones.

D: -
J: TRBJ2-3
size: -
V: TRBV20-1
CDR3: CSARVGTSTDTQYF
DNA: TGCAGTGCTAGAGTAGGGACTAGCACAGATACGCAGTATTTT

D: -
J: TRBJ2-3
size: many
V: TRBV4-2
CDR3: CASSPLGRGSTDTQYF
DNA: TGTGCCAGCAGCCCTTTGGGACGGGGTAGCACAGATACGCAGTATTTT

D: TRBD2
J: TRBJ2-5
size: many
V: TRBV7-9
CDR3: CASSSGTSGSRVEPQYF
DNA: TGTGCCAGCAGCAGCGGGACTAGCGGGAGTAGGGTGGAGCCCCAGTACTTC

D: TRBD1
J: TRBJ2-7
size: many
V: TRBV6-1
CDR3: CASSFRTGRFVYEQYF
DNA: TGTGCCAGCAGTTTCCGGACAGGGAGGTTTGTCTACGAGCAGTACTTC

D: -
J: TRBJ1-3
size: many
V: TRBV30
CDR3: CAWRRGHSGNTIYF
DNA: TGTGCCTGGAGGCGCGGGCACTCTGGAAACACCATATATTTT

D: TRBD1
J: TRBJ1-6
size: many
V: TRBV30
CDR3: CAWSVGTGGWSPLHF
DNA: TGTGCCTGGAGTGTAGGGACAGGGGGTTGGTCACCCCTCCACTTT

D: -
J: TRBJ1-6
size: -
V: TRBV20-1
CDR3: CSARTSGTEDSPLHF
DNA: TGCAGTGCTCGGACTAGCGGGACTGAGGATTCACCCCTCCACTTT

D: -
J: TRBJ2-7
size: -
V: TRBV2
CDR3: CASSAFDEQYF
DNA: TGTGCCAGCAGTGCATTCGACGAGCAGTACTTC

D: -
J: TRBJ1-3
size: -
V: TRBV24-1
CDR3: CATSDPLGGANTIYF
DNA: TGTGCCACCAGTGACCCTTTGGGGGGAGCGAACACCATATATTTT

D: -
J: TRBJ2-1
size: many
V: TRBV24-1
CDR3: CATSDGGNNEQFF
DNA: TGTGCCACCAGTGATGGGGGTAACAATGAGCAGTTCTTC

D: -
J: TRBJ2-5
size: once
V: TRBV5-8
CDR3: CASSQDAATLETQYF
DNA: TGTGCCAGCAGCCAAGATGCTGCAACTCTAGAGACCCAGTACTTC

D: -
J: TRBJ1-2
size: -
V: TRBV2
CDR3: CASSEQSTGAISYTF
DNA: TGTGCCAGCAGTGAACAGTCGACTGGGGCTATAAGCTACACCTTC

D: TRBD2
J: TRBJ2-3
size: -
V: TRBV20-1
CDR3: CSAIGTSGRASASEQYF
DNA: TGCAGTGCGATCGGGACTAGCGGGAGGGCATCCGCAAGTGAGCAGTACTTT

D: -
J: TRBJ2-3
size: many
V: TRBV5-4
CDR3: CASSLDSFGSYTDTQYF
DNA: TGTGCCAGCAGCTTGGACTCTTTTGGCTCATACACAGATACGCAGTATTTT

D: -
J: TRBJ2-3
size: many
V: TRBV6-6
CDR3: CASRRGADTQYF
DNA: TGTGCCAGCCGGCGAGGGGCAGATACGCAGTATTTT

D: -
J: TRBJ2-7
size: many
V: TRBV20-1
CDR3: CSASIRGDEQYF
DNA: TGCAGTGCTAGCATCCGGGGAGACGAGCAGTACTTC

D: -
J: TRBJ2-1
size: many
V: TRBV6-5
CDR3: CASSSNRGGYNEQFF
DNA: TGTGCCAGCAGTTCGAACAGGGGGGGCTACAATGAGCAGTTCTTC

D: -
J: TRBJ2-5
size: many
V: TRBV7-2
CDR3: CASSLGEETQYF
DNA: TGTGCCAGCAGCTTAGGTGAGGAGACCCAGTACTTC

D: -
J: TRBJ1-1
size: few
V: TRBV14
CDR3: CASSQETRQAWDTEAFF
DNA: TGTGCCAGCAGCCAAGAAACAAGGCAGGCCTGGGACACTGAAGCTTTCTTT

D: TRBD1
J: TRBJ2-2
size: many
V: TRBV19
CDR3: CASSIGGQANTGELFF
DNA: TGTGCCAGTAGTATAGGGGGACAGGCGAACACCGGGGAGCTGTTTTTT

D: TRBD2
J: TRBJ2-2
size: many
V: TRBV5-1
CDR3: CASSLVLADTGELFF
DNA: TGCGCCAGCAGCTTGGTACTAGCGGACACCGGGGAGCTGTTTTTT

D: -
J: TRBJ2-4
size: few
V: TRBV4-2
CDR3: CASSQDGGNQAKNIQYF
DNA: TGTGCCAGCAGCCAAGATGGGGGGAATCAAGCCAAAAACATTCAGTACTTC

D: -
J: TRBJ1-4
size: -
V: TRBV6-1
CDR3: CASSQVGTTWKSEKLFF
DNA: TGTGCCAGCAGTCAAGTAGGGACAACATGGAAAAGTGAAAAACTGTTTTTT

D: -
J: TRBJ2-3
size: many
V: TRBV3-1
CDR3: CASTRNRDTQYF
DNA: TGTGCCAGCACCCGCAACAGGGATACGCAGTATTTT

D: -
J: TRBJ2-7
size: -
V: TRBV4-1
CDR3: CASGQLVRSYSYEQYF
DNA: TGCGCCAGCGGCCAACTAGTGCGTTCTTACTCCTACGAGCAGTACTTC

D: TRBD1
J: TRBJ2-2
size: many
V: TRBV19
CDR3: CASSRFLDRGGTGELFF
DNA: TGTGCCAGTAGTAGGTTTTTGGACAGGGGTGGTACCGGGGAGCTGTTTTTT

D: TRBD2
J: TRBJ2-7
size: many
V: TRBV7-2
CDR3: CASSPTSGGSLYEQYF
DNA: TGTGCCAGCAGCCCAACTAGCGGGGGGAGCCTCTACGAGCAGTACTTC

D: -
J: TRBJ2-7
size: many
V: TRBV19
CDR3: CASSIARSYEQYF
DNA: TGTGCCAGTAGTATAGCGCGTTCATACGAGCAGTACTTC

D: TRBD2
J: TRBJ2-7
size: -
V: TRBV7-2
CDR3: CASSSRTSGSYEQYF
DNA: TGTGCCAGCAGTTCTCGGACTAGCGGCTCCTACGAGCAGTACTTC

D: -
J: TRBJ2-5
size: -
V: TRBV12-3/TRBV12-4
CDR3: CASSLGQEAGLRAQYF
DNA: TGTGCCAGCAGTTTAGGGCAGGAAGCGGGCCTTAGGGCCCAGTACTTC

D: -
J: TRBJ2-5
size: many
V: TRBV7-9
CDR3: CASSPPVRGGETQYF
DNA: TGTGCCAGCAGCCCCCCAGTCAGGGGTGGAGAGACCCAGTACTTC

D: -
J: TRBJ1-4
size: many
V: TRBV28
CDR3: CASRPNFEIVDEKLFF
DNA: TGTGCCAGCAGGCCAAATTTCGAGATTGTGGATGAAAAACTGTTTTTT